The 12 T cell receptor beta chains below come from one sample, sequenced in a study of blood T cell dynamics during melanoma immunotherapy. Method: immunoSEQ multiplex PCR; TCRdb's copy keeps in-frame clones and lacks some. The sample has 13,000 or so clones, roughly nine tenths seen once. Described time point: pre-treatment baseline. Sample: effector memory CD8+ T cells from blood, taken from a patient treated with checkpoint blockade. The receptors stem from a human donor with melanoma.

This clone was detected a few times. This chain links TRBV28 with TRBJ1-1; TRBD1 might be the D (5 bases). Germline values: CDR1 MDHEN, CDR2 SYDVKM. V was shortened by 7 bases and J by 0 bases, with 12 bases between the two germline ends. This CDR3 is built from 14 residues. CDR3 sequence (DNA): TGTGCCAGCACCGTTGACAGAGTGAACACTGAAGCTTTCTTT. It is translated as CASTVDRVNTEAFF.

The CDR3 region has the DNA TGTGCCAGCAGGAACCCCAGGGACAGTAACTATGGCTACACCTTC. This codes for CASRNPRDSNYGYTF. This sequence joins TRBV2 and TRBJ1-2, with 7 positions matching TRBD1. V was pared by 6 bases and J by 1 base, with 8 bases of the junction left unmatched. Germline V gives CDR1 SNHLY, CDR2 FYNNEI. The CDR3 has 15 amino acids.

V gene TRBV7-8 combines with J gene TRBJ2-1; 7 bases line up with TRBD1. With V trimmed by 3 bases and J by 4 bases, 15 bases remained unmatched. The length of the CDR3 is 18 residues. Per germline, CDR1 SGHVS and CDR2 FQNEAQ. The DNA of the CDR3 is TGTGCCAGCAGCTTCTATTTCACAGGGGCTACGCTTTACAATGAGCAGTTCTTC. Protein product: CASSFYFTGATLYNEQFF.

The CDR3 is CASSRGTGDYGYTF. The CDR3 DNA sequence: TGCGCCAGCAGCCGAGGGACAGGGGACTATGGCTACACCTTC. The V gene is TRBV4-1, the J gene TRBJ1-2; 10 bases agree with TRBD1. V was clipped by 4 bases and J by 3 bases; unmatched bases: 2. This CDR3 has 14 residues. Per germline, CDR1 MGHRA and CDR2 YSYEKL.

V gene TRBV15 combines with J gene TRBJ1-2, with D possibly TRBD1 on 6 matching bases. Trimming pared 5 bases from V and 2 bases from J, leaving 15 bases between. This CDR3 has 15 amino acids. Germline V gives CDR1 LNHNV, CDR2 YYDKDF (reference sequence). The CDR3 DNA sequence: TGTGCCACCAGCGGTCGGACAGCTTCAAACTATGGCTACACCTTC. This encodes CATSGRTASNYGYTF.

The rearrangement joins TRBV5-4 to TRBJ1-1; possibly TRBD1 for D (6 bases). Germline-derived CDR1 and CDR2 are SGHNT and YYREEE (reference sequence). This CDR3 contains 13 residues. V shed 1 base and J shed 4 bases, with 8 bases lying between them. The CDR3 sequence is CASSLSGATEAFF. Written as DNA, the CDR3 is TGTGCCAGCAGCTTGTCGGGGGCCACTGAAGCTTTCTTT.

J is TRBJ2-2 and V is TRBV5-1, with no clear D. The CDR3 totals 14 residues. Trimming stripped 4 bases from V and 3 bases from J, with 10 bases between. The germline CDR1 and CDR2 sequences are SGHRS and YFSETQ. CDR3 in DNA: TGCGCCAGCAGCCCAGTAGAGCACACCGGGGAGCTGTTTTTT. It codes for CASSPVEHTGELFF.

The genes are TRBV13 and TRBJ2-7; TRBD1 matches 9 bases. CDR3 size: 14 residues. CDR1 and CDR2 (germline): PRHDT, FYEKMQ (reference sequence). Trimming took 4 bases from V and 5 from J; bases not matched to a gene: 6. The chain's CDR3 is CASSSNRGHNEQYF. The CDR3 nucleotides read TGTGCCAGCAGCTCGAACAGGGGGCATAACGAGCAGTACTTC.

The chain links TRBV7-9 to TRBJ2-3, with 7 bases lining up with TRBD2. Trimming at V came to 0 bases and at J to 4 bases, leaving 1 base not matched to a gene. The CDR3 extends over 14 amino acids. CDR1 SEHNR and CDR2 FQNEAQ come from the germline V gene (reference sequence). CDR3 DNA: TGTGCCAGCAGCTTAGCCAGCGGGGCAGATACGCAGTATTTT. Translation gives CASSLASGADTQYF.

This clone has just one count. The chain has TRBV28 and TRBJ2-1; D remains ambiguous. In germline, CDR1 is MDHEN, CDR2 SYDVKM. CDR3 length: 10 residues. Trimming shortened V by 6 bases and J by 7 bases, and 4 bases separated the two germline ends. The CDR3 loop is CASSLNEQFF. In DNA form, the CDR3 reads TGTGCCAGCAGCCTAAATGAGCAGTTCTTC. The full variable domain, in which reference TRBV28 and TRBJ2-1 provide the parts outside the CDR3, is DVKVTQSSRYLVKRTGEKVFLECVQDMDHENMFWYRQDPGLGLRLIYFSYDVKMKEKGDIPEGYSVSREKKERFSLILESASTNQTSMYLCASSLNEQFFGPGTRLTVL.

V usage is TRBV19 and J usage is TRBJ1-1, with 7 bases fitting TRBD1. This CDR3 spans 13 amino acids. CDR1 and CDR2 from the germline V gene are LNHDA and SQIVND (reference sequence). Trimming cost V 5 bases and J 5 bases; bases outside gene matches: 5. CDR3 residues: CASSGHRGTEAFF. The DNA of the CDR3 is TGTGCCAGTAGTGGGCACAGGGGTACTGAAGCTTTCTTT. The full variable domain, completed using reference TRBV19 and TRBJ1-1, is DGGITQSPKYLFRKEGQNVTLSCEQNLNHDAMYWYRQDPGQGLRLIYYSQIVNDFQKGDIAEGYSVSREKKESFPLTVTSAQKNPTAFYLCASSGHRGTEAFFGQGTRLTVV.

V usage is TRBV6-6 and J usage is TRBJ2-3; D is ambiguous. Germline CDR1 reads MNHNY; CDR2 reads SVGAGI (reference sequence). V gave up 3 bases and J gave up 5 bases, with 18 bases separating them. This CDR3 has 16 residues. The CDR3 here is CASSYMARTSGDTQYF. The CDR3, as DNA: TGTGCCAGCAGTTATATGGCCCGGACGTCGGGAGATACGCAGTATTTT.